This T cell receptor beta chain was observed in a study of Graves' ophthalmopathy and Graves' hyperthyroidism (dated by TCRdb to 2017 to 2018). Regarding the complete study: Peripheral blood was collected at initial diagnosis, prior to any treatment. The study used signatures of the TCR beta repertoire to tell Graves' ophthalmopathy apart from Graves' hyperthyroidism and to predict which patients would progress to ophthalmopathy. In total, 135 blood samples were TCR-sequenced: 40 to 45 ophthalmopathy, roughly 80 hyperthyroidism and some 17 hyperthyroidism-to-ophthalmopathy patients. To explore V-J signatures that separate ophthalmopathy from hyperthyroidism, a discovery set of about a hundred patients was enrolled, consisting of roughly 45 with ophthalmopathy and fewer than 60 with stable hyperthyroidism. The independent validation cohort included about 19 hyperthyroidism patients plus 17 patients who later progressed from hyperthyroidism to ophthalmopathy. In over 5 hyperthyroidism patients, the T-cell repertoire of thyroid tissue was compared with the T-cell repertoire of blood. Following sample collection, hyperthyroidism patients were given methimazole at a starting dose of 30 mg daily, and ophthalmopathy patients were given high-dose intravenous methylprednisolone.

TCR beta CDR3 regions were amplified from RNA transcripts for repertoire sequencing. The first round of RT-PCR was done with HTBI primers and the Qiagen OneStep RT-PCR kit, and was followed by a second round of multiplex PCR, then size selection and purification. Libraries were sequenced on an Illumina HiSeq2000 using paired-end 100 bp reads. In the source study's methods: SOAPnuke was used for read processing, and reads with adapters, uncalled bases, a mean Phred below 15, or no exact constant-primer or identifier match were discarded. COPE v1.2.5 was used to merge high-quality paired reads. Clonotypes were defined as unique nucleotide sequences and were aligned to IMGT TRB V, D and J references using MiTCR v1.1. Analysis was restricted to V-J combinations with a frequency above 0.0001, which covered 99.2% of repertoires. For each V-J combination, a TCR clonal expansion and chaos score was defined as F50 clonal expansion divided by the chaos observed in the TCRdist matrix. Welch's t-statistics and random forest were used to reduce features to 13 V-J combinations, which were fed into a naive Bayes classifier. The Morisita-Horn index was used to measure how similar the thyroid and blood repertoires were. TCRdb itself trimmed the public reads at Q25 with fastp, ran MiXCR and retained productive beta chains. Identical CDR3 protein sequences are pooled into one entry, listed with their most common genes and DNA. The V and J calls follow TCRdb's processing rather than the paper's. The sample table contains approximately 50,000 distinct CDR3 sequences; only one count was recorded for about 50% of them. The ten largest account for roughly 20% of the sample.

Ophthalmopathy patients were characterized by moderately to severely active disease, a Clinical Activity Score of at least 3, a NOSPECS grade of at least 4, and a disease duration under 3 months. Patients with other autoimmune diseases, uncontrolled infections, pregnancy or lactation were excluded. Clinical symptoms, serum thyroxine, TRAb, thyroid ultrasound and orbital computed tomography formed the basis of the diagnosis. PBMCs were isolated from about 9.1 ml of fresh peripheral blood by Ficoll-Paque density gradient centrifugation. Total RNA was extracted using Trizol reagent, and RNA quality was checked on an Agilent 2100 Bioanalyzer. There are many counts of this clonotype. Its cognate antigen has yet to be identified. Base qualities are not provided; no much larger clone lies one nucleotide away. Via the germline V gene (reference sequence), CDR1 is GTSNPN and CDR2 SVGIG. There are 15 amino acids in the CDR3, from cysteine to phenylalanine inclusive. The read is trimmed to its CDR3 DNA, 45 bases read in frame from base 1. V lost 0 bases and J lost 2 bases; the stretch between them is 8 bases long.

What the study reported, not specific to this receptor: Sample size was not statistically predetermined, and group allocation was not concealed from the investigators. In validation, the model predicted ophthalmopathy progression with over 60% sensitivity and approximately 75% specificity; roughly eleven predicted patients were CT-confirmed with GO in a median of approximately 6.5 months. Most of the expanded thyroid clonotypes with a frequency above 0.001 were also detected in blood, and it was suggested that the thyroid immune response may be reflected by blood repertoires. In cross-validation, the 13-signature model distinguished ophthalmopathy from stable hyperthyroidism with about 89% sensitivity and around 84% specificity, while in the test set the corresponding values were roughly 80% and 75%.

The clonotype comes from an adult man with Graves' ophthalmopathy. Recombination joined TRBV30 with TRBJ2-6; TRBD2 is possibly the D segment (6 matching bases). What was sequenced was peripheral blood. The nucleotides are TGTGCCTGGAGTGTACCGGGGGCTGGGGCCAACGTCCTGACTTTC. Its protein is CAWSVPGAGANVLTF.